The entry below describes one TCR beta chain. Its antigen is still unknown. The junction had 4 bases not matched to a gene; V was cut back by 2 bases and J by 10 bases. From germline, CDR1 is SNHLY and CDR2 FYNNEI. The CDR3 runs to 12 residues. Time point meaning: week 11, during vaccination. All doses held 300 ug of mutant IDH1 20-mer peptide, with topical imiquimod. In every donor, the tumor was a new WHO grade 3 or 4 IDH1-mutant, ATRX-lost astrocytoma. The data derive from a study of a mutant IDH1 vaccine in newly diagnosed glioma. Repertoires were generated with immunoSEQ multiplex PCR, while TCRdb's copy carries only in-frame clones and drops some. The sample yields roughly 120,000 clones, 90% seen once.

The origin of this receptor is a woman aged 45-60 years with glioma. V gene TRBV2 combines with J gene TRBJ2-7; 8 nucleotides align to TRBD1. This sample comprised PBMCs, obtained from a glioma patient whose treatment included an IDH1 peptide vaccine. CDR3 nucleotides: TGTGCCAGCAGTGAACGGACAGGGAATCAGTACTTC. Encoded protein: CASSERTGNQYF.